This TCR beta chain was sequenced during a study of blood T cell repertoires in COVID-19. As for the study in general: Samples taken during acute and convalescent COVID-19 were collected in the United States, Italy and Spain.

Authors' methods: How many nucleated cells were present was estimated from reference gene primer amplification. Some clones are missing from TCRdb's copy, which holds only in-frame ones; the method was immunoSEQ multiplex PCR. That table furnishes V, J and clone size, whereas the DNA furnished D and trimming. Of approximately 110,000 clones listed, about three quarters were seen once; the top ten hold approximately 4.2%. CDR3 length equals 15 residues. Germline loops: CDR1 MDHEN, CDR2 SYDVKM. V lost 5 bases to trimming and J lost 1 base, with 15 bases between them. Sequencing input: peripheral blood. J is TRBJ2-7 and V is TRBV28; D uncertain. This TCR came from a human donor in a cohort sampled during active or convalescent COVID-19. The CDR3 DNA reads TGTGCCAGCAGTCCAGACCAAGCGTGGTCCTACGAGCAGTACTTC. Its translation is CASSPDQAWSYEQYF.